The rows below give T cell receptor beta chains drawn from one sample of a study of blood T cell repertoires in COVID-19. Repertoires were generated with immunoSEQ multiplex PCR, while TCRdb's copy carries only in-frame clones and drops some. The data contain a few hundred thousand clones, roughly 86% of them singletons. Material for sequencing was PBMCs or T cells enriched from blood (not recorded which). The receptors stem from a woman aged 60-75 years who had recovered from COVID-19. CDR3s leave out the opening cysteine and the closing phenylalanine or tryptophan. Fields, in order: V gene, CDR3 protein.

TRBV7-9 ASSRWGASSYEQY
TRBV15 ATSRDGTSGHNEQF
TRBV28 ASSALDRGGGYT
TRBV5-8 ASSRDSYEQY
TRBV9 ASNQGSSGTEAF
TRBV5-5 ASSPYRQGGQPQH
TRBV28 ASSLMSMAGVYYNEQF
TRBV24-1 ATSDSGTSQETQY
TRBV9 ASSGDPRTGWYEQY
TRBV24-1 ATSAGSGSTDTQY
TRBV19 ASSTDTHRYEQY
TRBV9 ASSIGNGYGYT
TRBV21-1 ASSKPLDARGLSNTGELF